This is a list of T cell receptor beta chains from one sample in a study of T cells after posttransplantation cyclophosphamide. The table came from immunoSEQ multiplex PCR; TCRdb's copy has only in-frame clones and leaves some out. Of tens of thousands of clones listed, roughly 93% were seen once; the top ten hold around 3%. Sequencing input: PBMCs. Receptors originate from a woman aged 45 to 65 in good health and a related stem cell transplant donor. The CDR3 runs from the conserved cysteine through the conserved F or W.

CDR3 protein	J gene	V gene
CASSTTGTGNGYTF	TRBJ1-2	TRBV19
CSVVTGAYEQYF	TRBJ2-7	TRBV29-1
CASSYSLSGERTEAFF	TRBJ1-1	TRBV6-5
CASSEQGSHEAFF	TRBJ1-1	TRBV6-1
CASRVRDLNTGELFF	TRBJ2-2	TRBV27
CAWSGLAGYEQYF	TRBJ2-7	TRBV30
CASISPGLQEAFF	TRBJ1-1	TRBV27
CASSEQPGGYYEQYF	TRBJ2-7	TRBV6-1
CASNTGPHNEQFF	TRBJ2-1	TRBV19
CASSRDRDYEQYF	TRBJ2-7	TRBV6-1
CSVQLLAGEGIQYF	TRBJ2-4	TRBV29-1
CASSFYSGYEQYF	TRBJ2-7	TRBV27
CASSYRDGTDTQYF	TRBJ2-3	TRBV19
CASSQDPGGGETQYF	TRBJ2-5	TRBV4-1
CASSIRGVEKLFF	TRBJ1-4	TRBV27
CASSITTDSQETQYF	TRBJ2-5	TRBV19
CASSLTGATNQPQHF	TRBJ1-5	TRBV28
CASSLGEYGYTF	TRBJ1-2	TRBV5-1
CASLSTSSSYEQYF	TRBJ2-7	TRBV7-9
CASNLAAAYEQYF	TRBJ2-7	TRBV6-1
CASSASGANRGETQYF	TRBJ2-5	TRBV6-1
CASRSTAASGNTIYF	TRBJ1-3	TRBV6-5
CASRGSSTDTQYF	TRBJ2-3	TRBV27
CASSLTTGNTEAFF	TRBJ1-1	TRBV7-8
CASSFAGLFQETQYF	TRBJ2-5	TRBV5-6
CASSLLLLRAAEAFF	TRBJ1-1	TRBV7-7
CASSLEGGGNTGELFF	TRBJ2-2	TRBV5-4
CASRQESSYEQYF	TRBJ2-7	TRBV6-5
CASSRGTNDNEQFF	TRBJ2-1	TRBV18
CASSDSRTGAGELFF	TRBJ2-2	TRBV6-4
CASSFGQGAMETQYF	TRBJ2-5	TRBV7-9
CASRLGQGNNSPLHF	TRBJ1-6	TRBV5-1
CASSFPNQETQYF	TRBJ2-5	TRBV5-1
CASSYSGRGYEQYF	TRBJ2-7	TRBV6-5
CASSLSGADLYEQYF	TRBJ2-7	TRBV5-1
CASSDGAAEAFF	TRBJ1-1	TRBV10-2
CSVEDSGGIDTQYF	TRBJ2-3	TRBV29-1
CASSDRGPSYEQYF	TRBJ2-7	TRBV7-9
CASRGRALNTEAFF	TRBJ1-1	TRBV19
CATSSSSGTGYNEQFF	TRBJ2-1	TRBV15
CASREGQGILTTNEKLFF	TRBJ1-4	TRBV2
CASSAQGRGEKLFF	TRBJ1-4	TRBV2
CASSPLVSAGGPNEQFF	TRBJ2-1	TRBV7-3
CATSRERADGELFF	TRBJ2-2	TRBV6-6
CASSRTGQGGDEQFF	TRBJ2-1	TRBV5-4
CASSDVRDQPQHF	TRBJ1-5	TRBV6-1
CASSRQGYEQYF	TRBJ2-7	TRBV6-5
CASSLTKYNEQFF	TRBJ2-1	TRBV7-7
CASSVEMSSGGITDTQYF	TRBJ2-3	TRBV9
CASSYWGSQETQYF	TRBJ2-5	TRBV6-5
CASTPPGSNQPQHF	TRBJ1-5	TRBV6-1